Shown below are 30 T cell receptor beta chains from a single sample sequenced in a study of regulatory T cells in long-lasting Graves disease. Time point meaning: persistent/refractory GD, antithyroid drugs over 5 years with positive TRAb. The TCR library was made from RNA that had been extracted from PBMCs in TRIzol. Library construction for TCR beta used iRepertoire HTBI primers and Arm-PCR of CDR3 regions. One entry per CDR3 protein, called by TCRdb with MiXCR from the multiplex PCR reads. This table holds around 300,000 distinct CDR3 sequences, roughly a fifth found once. Sequencing used peripheral blood mononuclear cells (PBMCs), obtained when the disease was refractory, from a patient treated with antithyroid drugs. These TCRs come from a female donor with Graves disease.

The chain has TRBV4-1 and TRBJ2-7; 7 bases are a match to TRBD2. Germline CDR1 reads MGHRA; CDR2 reads YSYEKL. V lost 0 bases to trimming and J lost 1 base; unmatched junction nucleotides: 6. This CDR3 has 16 residues. DNA for the CDR3: TGCGCCAGCAGCCAAGAGGTCGCTAGCGGATCCTACGAGCAGTACTTC. Translating it yields CASSQEVASGSYEQYF.

The table lists this clonotype with many counts. CDR3 in amino acids: CASRPGQTYQETQYF. CDR3 in DNA: TGTGCCAGCAGACCGGGACAGACGTACCAAGAGACCCAGTACTTC. J is TRBJ2-5 and V is TRBV28, with 7 bases that match TRBD1. This CDR3 region has 15 residues. Unmatched junction bases numbered 7, after V lost 6 bases and J lost 0 bases. The germline V gene has CDR1 MDHEN and CDR2 SYDVKM.

This clonotype showed up just a few times. The rearrangement links TRBV5-5 to TRBJ1-2; 9 positions agree with TRBD1. The germline gives CDR1 SGHKS, CDR2 YYEKEE (reference sequence). The trim removed 4 bases at V and 4 bases at J, leaving 5 bases unmatched. The CDR3 length is 14 residues. The CDR3 coding sequence is TGTGCCAGCAGCAAGGACAGGGGTGGCTATGGCTACACCTTC. Residues: CASSKDRGGYGYTF. The full variable domain, its missing parts supplied by reference TRBV5-5 and TRBJ1-2, is DAGVTQSPTHLIKTRGQQVTLRCSPISGHKSVSWYQQVLGQGPQFIFQYYEKEERGRGNFPDRFSARQFPNYSSELNVNALLLGDSALYLCASSKDRGGYGYTFGSGTRLTVV.

This clonotype was seen more than once but under ten times. The rearrangement joins TRBV19 to TRBJ2-3; D not resolved. V gave up 1 base and J gave up 0 bases, with 8 bases separating them. The CDR3 is 15 residues long. Germline CDR1 is LNHDA and CDR2 is SQIVND (reference sequence). CDR3 in amino acids: CASSIAKTSTDTQYF. In DNA, the CDR3 is TGTGCCAGTAGTATAGCTAAAACTAGCACAGATACGCAGTATTTT.

This clonotype was recorded a few times. This chain joins TRBV4-2 and TRBJ1-2, with D maybe TRBD1 (6 bases). The length of the CDR3 is 15 residues. Trimming left V 4 bases short and J 7 bases short, with 19 bases between. Germline assignment: CDR1 LGHNA and CDR2 YNFKEQ. The CDR3 nucleotides are TGTGCCAGCAGCCCCTCAAACATACAGGGAGGTGGCTACACCTTC. Protein: CASSPSNIQGGGYTF.

This clonotype was observed at least ten times. The genes are TRBV28 and TRBJ1-5, with D possibly TRBD1 on 6 matching bases. The CDR3 consists of 14 residues. The germline CDR1 and CDR2 sequences are MDHEN and SYDVKM. V was cut by 5 bases and J by 8 bases, with 16 bases left in between. The CDR3 DNA follows: TGTGCCAGCAGTCCCCCGGGACACCAAAAGCCCCAGCATTTT. This gives the protein CASSPPGHQKPQHF.

This clonotype was seen ten or more times. The chain employs TRBV30 and TRBJ2-3; TRBD1 aligns across 7 bases. Germline CDR1 GTSNPN, CDR2 SVGIG (reference sequence). This CDR3 has 13 amino acids. Trimming cost V 5 bases and J 3 bases; bases outside gene matches: 5. Written as DNA, the CDR3 is TGTGCCTGGGACAGGGAACGGACAGATACGCAGTATTTT. Translation: CAWDRERTDTQYF.

This chain links TRBV19 with TRBJ2-2, with no clear D. Germline values: CDR1 LNHDA, CDR2 SQIVND (reference sequence). The ends were cut back, 3 bases at V and 6 bases at J, with 2 bases in the middle. The length of the CDR3 is 11 residues. DNA for the CDR3: TGTGCCAGTAGTATGGCCGGGGAGCTGTTTTTT. Encoded protein: CASSMAGELFF. The whole variable domain, filled in from reference TRBV19 and TRBJ2-2, reads DGGITQSPKYLFRKEGQNVTLSCEQNLNHDAMYWYRQDPGQGLRLIYYSQIVNDFQKGDIAEGYSVSREKKESFPLTVTSAQKNPTAFYLCASSMAGELFFGEGSRLTVL.

The rearrangement uses TRBV6-2 or TRBV6-3 and TRBJ2-7, with a possible D match to TRBD2 (6 bases). Germline V CDR1 and CDR2: MNHEY, SVGEGT. This CDR3 region has 16 residues. Trimming took 2 bases from V and 0 from J, leaving 14 bases between them. CDR3 region: CASSYGLREASYEQYF. In nucleotides, the CDR3 is TGTGCCAGCAGTTACGGTTTGAGGGAGGCCTCCTACGAGCAGTACTTC.

This clonotype was seen a few times. The chain joins TRBV28 to TRBJ2-1; D remains unclear. The CDR3 length is 13 residues. Trimming removed 3 bases from V and 2 bases from J, with 5 bases in between. Germline assignment: CDR1 MDHEN and CDR2 SYDVKM. The CDR3 coding sequence is TGTGCCAGCAGTTTCCCGACCTACAATGAGCAGTTCTTC. Translated, it gives CASSFPTYNEQFF.

The chain recombines TRBV29-1 with TRBJ1-5; tentative D call: TRBD1 (5 bases). Germline loops: CDR1 SQVTM, CDR2 ANQGSEA. This CDR3 region has 13 residues. V was trimmed by 5 bases and J by 11 bases, leaving 19 bases between them. CDR3 amino acids: CSVLTGGGGAQHF. The CDR3 region has the DNA TGCAGCGTTTTGACTGGGGGTGGTGGGGCCCAGCATTTT.

This clonotype was observed a few times. The chain couples TRBV5-5 to TRBJ1-2; D gene ambiguous. Germline CDR1 SGHKS, CDR2 YYEKEE (reference sequence). This CDR3 is built from 16 residues. V was shortened by 0 bases and J by 7 bases, with 19 bases between the two germline ends. The CDR3 reads CASSLGALPELAGYTF. The CDR3 DNA sequence: TGTGCCAGCAGCTTGGGGGCTTTGCCCGAATTAGCTGGCTACACCTTC.

About this clonotype: This may stem from a read error, because a much larger clone lies one nucleotide away. J is TRBJ1-1 and V is TRBV15; D is perhaps TRBD1 (5 bases). CDR3 size: 18 residues. The germline gives CDR1 LNHNV, CDR2 YYDKDF (reference sequence). The CDR3: CATCRDDGTSPFVTEAFF. As DNA, the CDR3 is TGTGCCACCTGCAGAGATGACGGGACCTCTCCTTTCGTGACTGAAGCTTTCTTT.

This clonotype has a count of ten or more. This rearrangement joins TRBV27 to TRBJ1-5, with unresolved D. The V end was cut by 3 bases, the J end by 2 bases, with 8 bases between. The CDR3 is 14 amino acids. Germline V gene data show CDR1 as MNHEY and CDR2 as SMNVEV (reference sequence). The CDR3 is CASSFRGGNQPQHF. CDR3 nucleotides: TGTGCCAGCAGTTTTCGAGGCGGCAATCAGCCCCAGCATTTT.

The chain uses TRBV15 and TRBJ2-1; 7 nucleotides match TRBD2. The CDR3 sequence is 14 residues long. Germline loops: CDR1 LNHNV, CDR2 YYDKDF (reference sequence). The ends lost 0 bases at V and 7 bases at J; junction bases unmatched: 3. The CDR3 DNA reads as TGTGCCACCAGCAGAGATGGCGGGGGAAATGAGCAGTTCTTC. Translation: CATSRDGGGNEQFF.

This clonotype was seen many times. This CDR3 is CASSHRHVDEQYF. CDR3 in DNA: TGTGCCAGCAGCCATAGGCACGTAGACGAGCAGTACTTC. V usage is TRBV11-3 and J usage is TRBJ2-7; unclear D gene. The germline V gene encodes CDR1 SGHNT and CDR2 YENEEA. CDR3 length: 13 residues. Between the trimmed V and J ends, which lost 5 bases and 5 bases, there was a span of 13 bases.

This clonotype was picked up a small number of times. This chain links TRBV27 with TRBJ2-5; 7 bases match TRBD2. The J segment lost 2 bases and the V segment lost 1 base, leaving 7 bases of the junction unmatched. The CDR3 totals 16 residues. Germline CDR1 and CDR2: MNHEY and SMNVEV (reference sequence). CDR3 sequence (DNA): TGTGCCAGCAGTTTATGGGGGGGATACCGGCAAGAGACCCAGTACTTC. This gives the protein CASSLWGGYRQETQYF.

The table lists this clonotype with many counts. This rearrangement joins TRBV11-2 to TRBJ2-7; D gene ambiguous. Trimming stripped 4 bases from V and 5 bases from J, with 9 bases between. CDR1 is SGHAT and CDR2 is FQNNGV in the germline V gene. CDR3 length: 12 residues. The CDR3 sequence is CASSSVRDEQYF. The CDR3 nucleotides read TGTGCCAGCAGCTCGGTAAGGGACGAGCAGTACTTC.

The chain couples TRBV6-2 or TRBV6-3 to TRBJ2-5; TRBD2 matches 8 bases. Germline values: CDR1 MNHEY, CDR2 SVGEGT. V lost 4 bases and J lost 4; bases outside the gene matches: 8. The CDR3 is made up of 15 amino acids. The CDR3 reads CASSSHAGGRETQYF. The CDR3 DNA is TGTGCCAGCAGTTCTCACGCGGGAGGACGAGAGACCCAGTACTTC.

This clonotype was found many times. The chain employs TRBV2 and TRBJ2-7; 9 bases match TRBD2. Trimming at V came to 5 bases and at J to 3 bases, leaving 5 bases not matched to a gene. Looked up from germline, CDR1 is SNHLY and CDR2 is FYNNEI. The CDR3 length is 14 residues. CDR3 loop: CASSLTSGHYEQYF. CDR3 DNA sequence: TGTGCCAGCAGTTTGACTAGCGGCCACTACGAGCAGTACTTC.

The chain joins TRBV30 to TRBJ1-1; D is perhaps TRBD1 (5 bases). The CDR3 extends over 14 amino acids. From germline, CDR1 is GTSNPN and CDR2 SVGIG (reference sequence). The ends were cut back, 1 base at V and 8 bases at J, with 17 bases in the middle. Here the CDR3 DNA reads TGTGCCTGGAGTGCAGGGCCGTTCGGGTCCGAAGCTTTCTTT. Translating gives CAWSAGPFGSEAFF.

This clonotype was recorded at least ten times. The CDR3 DNA sequence: TGTGCCAGCAGTTTCGCACAGGGGTCTACTGAAGCTTTCTTT. Translating it yields CASSFAQGSTEAFF. The J gene is TRBJ1-1, the V gene TRBV6-5; 7 bases are a match to TRBD1. Per the germline V gene, CDR1 is MNHEY and CDR2 is SVGAGI. The CDR3 covers 14 residues. The ends lost 4 bases at V and 5 bases at J; junction bases unmatched: 7.

The genes are TRBV28 and TRBJ1-5; the D gene is possibly TRBD1 (5 bases). The germline V gene has CDR1 MDHEN and CDR2 SYDVKM. Trimming removed 8 bases at V and 8 bases at J, with 16 bases between. The CDR3 extends over 13 amino acids. The CDR3 coding sequence is TGTGCCAGCCGACCCGGGGCTACGGAGCCCCAGCATTTT. Protein sequence: CASRPGATEPQHF.

There are many counts of this clonotype. The gene calls are TRBV6-5 and TRBJ1-4; D remains unclear. Germline V gene lookup returns CDR1 MNHEY and CDR2 SVGAGI. Trimming stripped 2 bases from V and 8 bases from J, with 9 bases between. This CDR3 spans 13 amino acids. The CDR3 sequence: CASSYIPGEKLFF. CDR3 bases: TGTGCCAGCAGTTACATACCCGGAGAAAAACTGTTTTTT.

The genes are TRBV5-1 and TRBJ2-7, with a possible D match to TRBD2 (5 bases). The CDR3 loop spans 15 amino acids. The germline CDR1 and CDR2 sequences are SGHRS and YFSETQ. Trimming stripped 0 bases from V and 2 bases from J, with 12 bases between. CDR3 nucleotide sequence: TGCGCCAGCAGCTTGGTGGGAGCATTAGCCTACGAGCAGTACTTC. Translating it yields CASSLVGALAYEQYF.

This clonotype was detected ten times or more. The chain joins TRBV20-1 to TRBJ2-7, with 10 nucleotides matching TRBD2. CDR1 and CDR2 (germline): DFQATT, SNEGSKA (reference sequence). The CDR3 has 13 residues. J lost 11 bases, V lost 3 bases, and 10 bases had no gene match. This CDR3 is CSASGLAGVREYF. The CDR3 nucleotides are TGCAGTGCTAGTGGGCTAGCGGGAGTCCGAGAGTACTTC.

This clonotype turned up a few times. The gene calls are TRBV20-1 and TRBJ2-2, with no clear D. The germline V gene encodes CDR1 DFQATT and CDR2 SNEGSKA (reference sequence). This CDR3 spans 13 amino acids. Deletions cut 3 bases from V and 5 bases from J, with 10 bases between. CDR3 coding DNA: TGCAGTGCTAGCGCACAGAAAACCGGGGAGCTGTTTTTT. Translation gives CSASAQKTGELFF.

Turning to this clonotype: A far more abundant clone sits one base away, making this likely a read error. This chain uses TRBV6-9 with TRBJ2-7; tentatively, D is TRBD1 (5 bases). Germline V gene data show CDR1 as MNHGY and CDR2 as SVAAGI. The CDR3 consists of 14 residues. The CDR3 DNA sequence: TGTGCCAACAGTTACACGCCAGGGTATTTCGAGCAGTACTTC. It translates to CANSYTPGYFEQYF.

This clonotype was counted at least ten times. V usage is TRBV2 and J usage is TRBJ2-5, with TRBD1 matching 9 bases. J lost 1 base, V lost 6 bases, and 6 bases had no gene match. CDR3 length: 15 amino acids. Germline CDR1 is SNHLY and CDR2 is FYNNEI. CDR3 region: CASRDRDRVQETQYF. CDR3 coding DNA: TGTGCCAGCAGAGACCGGGACAGGGTCCAAGAGACCCAGTACTTC.

V gene TRBV10-1 combines with J gene TRBJ2-7, with D perhaps TRBD2 (5 bases). Germline V CDR1 and CDR2: WNHNN, SYGVQD (reference sequence). V shed 3 bases and J shed 9 bases, with 18 bases lying between them. The CDR3 has 14 amino acids. The CDR3: CASSDGVPPTGQYF. CDR3 nucleotide sequence: TGCGCCAGCAGTGACGGGGTCCCTCCTACCGGGCAGTACTTC.